What follows describes a single T cell receptor beta chain. Its antigen remains unidentified. Recent acute infections and vaccinations were absent in the healthy HIV-negative adult donors. Every one of the donors was a Caucasian adult that lived in Nashville, Tennessee. Method: immunoSEQ multiplex PCR; TCRdb's copy keeps in-frame clones and lacks some. The sample carries hundreds of thousands of clones, approximately 96% recorded once. The CDR3 covers 13 residues. Germline CDR1 ENHRY, CDR2 SYGVKD. J lost 3 bases, V lost 8 bases, and 7 bases had no gene match. The record originates from a study of shared clonotypes between healthy human individuals. Broader study findings: Naive CD4 clonotype sharing across a few donors was 4% to 5%. Larger estimated richness was generally recorded for naive subsets relative to memory subsets.

Sequencing used memory CD8+ T cells sorted from blood. The sample's subset: CD45RO+ cells pooled with CCR7-negative TemRA cells. V gene TRBV10-3 combines with J gene TRBJ2-7; 7 positions agree with TRBD1. This sequence was found in a man aged 25 to 40 in good health. CDR3 DNA sequence: TGTGCCATCCGTCGACAGGGTCACTACGAGCAGTACTTC. Its protein is CAIRRQGHYEQYF.